This T cell receptor (beta chain) appears in the sequencing data of a study of cytomegalovirus exposure and HLA in healthy donors (dated by TCRdb to the late 2010s). Regarding the research as a whole: An earlier analysis of about 530 of the donors reported approximately 300 Gb of sequence data and 95 million to 120 million unique TCR beta sequences obtained from about 200 million T cells. An early release that covered approximately 600 HLA-typed donors contained approximately 300 gigabases of sequencing data and 85 million to 100 million unique TCR sequences. The genetic ancestry cluster associated with self-reported Caucasian donors included over 80% of the roughly 380 genotyped donors. The aim of the study was to test whether cataloging public T cell receptors could identify signatures of past pathogen exposure. The T cell repertoires of 666 subjects were profiled by immunosequencing and related to cytomegalovirus serostatus. Along with the approximately 650-subject first cohort, a separate validation cohort of 120 different subjects was used. To predict cytomegalovirus infection status, the study combined high-throughput TCR immunosequencing, statistical association of individual TCRs with disease status, and machine learning. To study patterns of TCR occurrence, a later analysis re-analyzed previously published TCR beta repertoires from just over 650 donors and added high-resolution HLA genotyping. In the later analysis, no new phenotypic data were used to find candidate immune exposures; instead, reliance was placed on TCR beta sequences and their occurrence across donors. An earlier analysis of 587 of the donors applied high-throughput TCR beta sequencing to assess whether each TCR beta V gene segment acted as functional or pseudogenic. Alongside the repertoire data, information on donor age, sex, ethnicity and CMV serostatus was compiled. Genome-wide SNP genotypes for about 60% of the roughly 670 donors were used in a later genetic analysis, which treated that subset as a discovery cohort. Every repertoire in the discovery cohort had been generated on one and the same sequencing platform. Both class I and class II loci were covered by HLA typing, at four-digit resolution. The number of typed donors differed by locus: 629-630 for A, B, C, DRB1 and DQB1; roughly 510 for DQA1; about 600 for DPA1; and some 430 for DPB1. Roughly 5 DR-DQ haplotypes were handled as single units for association and clustering, since linkage in the cohort was strong. Among around 400 genotyped donors of the cohort, an average of 235,054 unique TCR beta nucleotide sequences were sequenced per donor, around a sixth of them non-productive. Summary of the overall study and its limitations: A few of the identified cytomegalovirus-associated TCR beta chains were confirmed in vitro to be specific for cytomegalovirus antigens. In this cohort, only TCR beta chains were sequenced, and detectable features were limited by the absence of alpha or paired-chain data. The presence/absence analyses assumed that sequencing depth was roughly uniform across donors, and that assumption may not be true. In an earlier analysis of 587 of the donors, most TCR beta V segments appeared in productive rearrangements about 90% or about 30% of the time, broadly matching IMGT annotations. Specific HLA alleles were associated with more than 15,000 TCR beta sequences at a false discovery rate of 0.05 in a later analysis. According to a later analysis, most CMV-associated TCR beta chains appeared to be HLA-restricted, and the HLA associations seemed to be driven largely by CMV exposure. When HLA alleles, especially DR and DQ, strongly co-occurred, TCR associations were difficult to assign to individual alleles. In the study, 164 TCR beta chains were listed as associated with cytomegalovirus. It was suggested by the authors that the approach could potentially be generalized to other disease states and immunological phenotypes. The sequencing pipeline was judged likely to have produced a cluster of highly shared sequence variants as a technical artifact. In a later analysis, several top co-occurrence clusters were reported to appear linked to parvovirus B19, influenza, CMV and Epstein-Barr virus. The only immune exposure information available for the cohort was CMV serostatus. In a later analysis, HLA-associated TCR beta chains showed more clonal expansion and lower generation probabilities than non-associated chains that were equally common. Across donors, most TCR sequences were observed very rarely, whereas some public TCRs were present in many individuals. Because HLA typing was unavailable for some donors at each locus, only the typed subset was used in association tests. In a later genetic analysis, fewer N-insertions in productive TCRs were reported among donors in an Asian-associated ancestry cluster than the roughly 640-donor mean. Because counts were too low, 15 to 20 rarely observed V segments, including chromosome 9 orphons, were left out of the earlier analysis of 587 of the donors. In a later analysis, TCR association rates were found to vary across HLA loci, with the most associated TCRs seen for DRB1 alleles and the fewest for HLA-C alleles. The 87-base-pair reads could not distinguish some IMGT-functional V segments, including TRBV6-2 and TRBV6-3, so those segments were excluded. Correlated functional status among segregating V segments might reflect linkage disequilibrium, but an unknown experimental factor could not be ruled out. A further reported finding was that TCR beta sequences accurately predicted the HLA-A and HLA-B alleles for most subjects in the first cohort. Cytomegalovirus status was reported to be diagnosed by the classifier with high specificity and sensitivity in both the original and validation cohorts. An association between a missense DCLRE1C variant and V-gene and J-gene trimming of TCR beta chains was found in a later genetic analysis and replicated in an independent cohort.

Libraries were constructed by the immunoSEQ multiplex PCR assay. A mixture of 60 forward primers for TCR Vbeta segments and 13 reverse primers for TCR Jbeta segments was used in the multiplex PCR. Amplification of the CDR3 region of rearranged TCR beta genes was performed with a multiplex PCR assay on genomic DNA. The amplified TCR beta libraries were sequenced on the Illumina HiSeq System as 87-base-pair reads. The authors' pipeline ran thus. A later analysis counted about 80 million unique TCR beta chains across the 650 to 700 repertoires, and 10 million to 12 million of these chains were shared by at least two donors. Raw reads were error-corrected and collapsed into unique sequences by a nearest-neighbor algorithm in which closely related sequences were merged to remove PCR and sequencing errors. To assign V, D and J gene segments, CDR3 sequences were aligned to IMGT reference sequences. Each retained sequence needed at least a six-nucleotide match to both a V gene segment and a J gene segment. A rearrangement was called productive if the CDR3 had no stop codons and remained in frame with V and J, and every other rearrangement was called non-productive. Following IMGT convention, CDR3 was defined as the stretch from the second conserved V-encoded cysteine to the conserved J-encoded phenylalanine. The earlier analysis of around 640 of the donors excluded sequences that lacked an unambiguous match to a single V gene segment. In an earlier analysis of 587 of the donors, a V segment was called functional when productive rearrangements were above 56.7%, and segregating when the standard deviation between donors exceeded 5%. A statistical classification framework was developed to diagnose cytomegalovirus status using the catalog of TCR beta chain sequences. In a later analysis, V and J genes were assigned by comparing TCR nucleotide sequences against IMGT/GENE-DB human TR gene sequences. In a later analysis, CDR3 sequences and most-parsimonious VDJ recombination scenarios were assigned using the TCRdist pipeline. A later analysis defined each TCR beta chain by its CDR3 amino acid sequence plus V-gene family, and excluded reads lacking a unique V-gene family. A later analysis removed 592 highly shared, low-generation-probability nucleotide sequences to deal with suspected cross-contamination and a sequencing artifact. In a later analysis, a clonal expansion index was calculated for each public chain from normalized within-repertoire ranks of inferred template counts. Generation probabilities in a later analysis came from a VDJ recombination model fitted to out-of-frame rearrangements, and those results were checked against IGoR. Hypergeometric tests were used in a later analysis to score TCR-TCR, TCR-HLA and TCR-CMV co-occurrence, with a repertoire-size bias correction applied to the TCR pairs. To estimate false discovery rates, a later analysis permuted the HLA or CMV assignments 20 times. In a later analysis, co-occurring TCRs were grouped using DBSCAN, and TCRdist sequence similarity was added for clustering within HLA-allele-positive subsets. Repertoires with fewer than 30,000 or more than 120,000 public chains were left out of co-occurrence clustering, as were roughly five repertoires with anomalous nucleotide sharing. TCRdb stores this immuneACCESS table with in-frame sequences only. Part of the clones is absent; in the studies checked, under half of the shortfall reflects unresolved V genes, and no reason is known for the rest. V, J and clone size are those of that table, while D and trimming were read from the DNA. For this sample the table gives about 130,000 clones, of which approximately 80% were detected only once. 5% to 7% of the sample goes to the ten largest clones.

The cohort consisted of 666 healthy bone marrow donors. Cohort members were all nominally healthy when sampled, although unrecorded immune exposures were likely present. The donor tested CMV seropositive, placing the donor among the 250 to 350 seropositive members of the cohort. Every donor gave a peripheral blood sample, and the peripheral blood mononuclear cells from that sample were used for TCR beta sequencing. The Qiagen DNeasy Blood Extraction Kit was used to extract genomic DNA from the blood cell samples. On this clone: Its cognate antigen has yet to be identified. Base-call qualities are not available, and no considerably larger clone is one nucleotide away.

CDR1 and CDR2 (MNHEY, SVGAGI) derive from the germline V gene. V is reduced by 5 bases and J by 2 bases, leaving a spacing of 13 bases between them. Spanning cysteine to phenylalanine, the CDR3 consists of 14 amino acids. Left in the record is the CDR3 DNA by itself, 42 bases read in frame from the first base. This TCR derives from a woman aged 40 to 50 in good health and CMV-seropositive. Sample: PBMCs. The chain uses TRBV6-5 and TRBJ2-7; no D segment can be confidently identified. The DNA reads as follows: TGTGCCAGCAGTGCCATCACAGCTACCTACGAGCAGTACTTC. Translated, this gives CASSAITATYEQYF.